One and the same sample provided the 23 T cell receptor beta chains below, sequenced in a study of spatial heterogeneity in lung cancer. General study results and limits: In tumors, expanded intratumoral alpha and beta TCR counts tracked mutation counts.

As for time point: sample taken at primary tumor resection. Antigens for these TCRs are unknown. TCRdb ran MiXCR on the 5' RACE reads and lists one entry per CDR3 protein. The sample includes about 11,000 distinct CDR3 sequences, 5% to 5.5% of them seen just once. Sequenced material: lung tumor tissue, taken at surgery. The receptor set was obtained from a male donor with early-stage non-small cell lung cancer.

In this sample, this clonotype turned up many times. The J gene is TRBJ2-1, the V gene TRBV28; D gene ambiguous. This CDR3 has 15 amino acids. V lost 3 bases and J lost 7, with 16 bases in between. The germline V gene has CDR1 MDHEN and CDR2 SYDVKM. The CDR3 sequence: CASSFHLTRSNEQFF. The CDR3 DNA reads TGTGCCAGCAGTTTTCACTTGACGAGATCGAATGAGCAGTTCTTC.

This clonotype was counted ten times or more. CDR3 sequence: CASSLKERWPYGYTF. The CDR3 coding sequence is TGTGCCAGCAGCCTCAAGGAGAGGTGGCCCTATGGCTACACCTTC. The rearrangement joins TRBV5-4 to TRBJ1-2; D unclear. The CDR3 covers 15 residues. CDR1 is SGHNT and CDR2 is YYREEE in the germline V gene (reference sequence). V was clipped by 4 bases and J by 4 bases, with 17 bases between them.

There are many counts of this clonotype. This chain connects TRBV29-1 to TRBJ1-5, with 9 bases fitting TRBD1. V was clipped by 6 bases and J by 4 bases; unmatched bases: 7. The length of the CDR3 is 14 residues. CDR1 and CDR2 from the germline V gene are SQVTM and ANQGSEA. The CDR3 sequence: CSVGAGTGNQPQHF. CDR3 nucleotide sequence: TGCAGCGTCGGAGCCGGGACAGGGAATCAGCCCCAGCATTTT.

This clonotype is medium-sized. The gene calls are TRBV20-1 and TRBJ1-6, with 9 positions matching TRBD1. J gave up 7 bases and V 2 bases, and 12 bases lay outside the gene matches. This CDR3 contains 17 residues. From germline, CDR1 is DFQATT and CDR2 SNEGSKA (reference sequence). As DNA, the CDR3 is TGCAGTGCTAGACCACAGGGGGCGATGGTTGTCAATTCACCCCTCCACTTT. This translates into CSARPQGAMVVNSPLHF.

This clonotype was detected ten times or more. This sequence joins TRBV20-1 and TRBJ1-2, with a tentative D call TRBD1 (6 bases). The V end lost 0 bases, the J end lost 7 bases, and 12 bases lay between the germline ends. Germline V gene data show CDR1 as DFQATT and CDR2 as SNEGSKA (reference sequence). The CDR3 spans 13 residues. CDR3: CSAREGGGGGYTF. CDR3 sequence (DNA): TGCAGTGCTAGAGAAGGTGGGGGCGGTGGCTACACCTTC.

This clonotype was picked up many times. This chain connects TRBV6-2 or TRBV6-3 to TRBJ2-7; D not resolved. CDR3 length: 15 residues. V shed 6 bases and J shed 2 bases, with 17 bases lying between them. In germline, CDR1 is MNHEY, CDR2 SVGEGT. CDR3: CASRPDGRLTYEQYF. The CDR3 nucleotides read TGTGCCAGCAGGCCGGACGGACGCTTAACCTACGAGCAGTACTTC.

This clonotype was detected once. Germline and junction disagree at one end, which may indicate a read error. The rearrangement joins TRBV5-6 to TRBJ2-7, with D possibly TRBD1 on 6 matching bases. CDR3 length: 13 residues. The germline V gene encodes CDR1 SGHDT and CDR2 YYEEEE. The CDR3 reads CVSRQLTGYERYF. Written as DNA, the CDR3 is TGTGTCAGCAGACAACTCACAGGGTACGAGCGGTACTTC.

This clonotype was detected ten times or more. This rearrangement joins TRBV27 to TRBJ2-2; unclear D gene. Germline CDR1 is MNHEY and CDR2 is SMNVEV (reference sequence). This CDR3 has 13 residues. Trimming took off 6 bases at V and 0 bases at J, with 5 bases between the two ends. CDR3 nucleotide sequence: TGTGCCAGCAGGGCAGCGAACACCGGGGAGCTGTTTTTT. It codes for CASRAANTGELFF.

Relative to its sample, this clonotype is medium-sized. This chain uses TRBV29-1 with TRBJ2-1; D is unresolved. This CDR3 is built from 14 residues. Germline CDR1 SQVTM, CDR2 ANQGSEA. The germline V and J ends were trimmed by 1 base and 4 bases, with 11 bases remaining between them. CDR3 in amino acids: CSVEAGLGYNEQFF. In DNA form, the CDR3 reads TGCAGCGTTGAAGCCGGATTGGGGTACAATGAGCAGTTCTTC.

This clonotype was detected ten times or more. The chain uses TRBV4-2 and TRBJ1-6; D not certain. The CDR3 length is 13 residues. Germline V gene lookup returns CDR1 LGHNA and CDR2 YNFKEQ. Trimming pared 0 bases from V and 10 bases from J, leaving 7 bases between. DNA of the CDR3: TGTGCCAGCAGCCAAGATCTAGGCTCACCCCTCCACTTT. Its translation is CASSQDLGSPLHF.

This clonotype has at least ten counts. The genes are TRBV14 and TRBJ2-5, with unresolved D. Germline-derived CDR1 and CDR2 are SGHDN and FVKESK. V lost 2 bases and J 1 base, leaving 5 bases between the germline ends. This CDR3 has 13 amino acids. CDR3 sequence: CASSQLGQETQYF. CDR3 DNA sequence: TGTGCCAGCAGCCAATTGGGCCAAGAGACCCAGTACTTC.

There are many counts of this clonotype. V and J are TRBV7-8 and TRBJ2-3; 8 nucleotides line up with TRBD1. The V gene's germline CDR1 is SGHVS and CDR2 FQNEAQ. This CDR3 has 15 amino acids. With 4 bases clipped from V and 3 bases from J, the junction kept 6 bases outside the gene matches. CDR3 sequence (DNA): TGTGCCAGCAGCTCCGACAGGGGCGTAACAGATACGCAGTATTTT. Translation: CASSSDRGVTDTQYF.

This sequence joins TRBV20-1 and TRBJ2-4; TRBD1 matches at 9 bases. The CDR3 totals 15 residues. Germline V lookup: CDR1 DFQATT, CDR2 SNEGSKA (reference sequence). V was clipped by 7 bases and J by 2 bases; unmatched bases: 9. CDR3 amino acids: CSVPGQGNSKNIQYF. In DNA, the CDR3 is TGCAGTGTTCCGGGACAGGGCAATTCCAAAAACATTCAGTACTTC.

The V gene is TRBV5-8, the J gene TRBJ2-2; no reliable D call. This CDR3 spans 13 amino acids. Trimming took off 4 bases at V and 4 bases at J, with 8 bases between the two ends. Germline assignment: CDR1 SGHTS and CDR2 YDEGEE. The CDR3 region is CASSPDGTGELFF. For the CDR3, the DNA is TGTGCCAGCAGCCCGGACGGCACCGGGGAGCTGTTTTTT.

This clonotype was seen many times. The chain employs TRBV18 and TRBJ1-5, with TRBD1 as a possible D gene (6 bases). V lost 5 bases to trimming and J lost 6 bases, with 17 bases between them. The CDR3 spans 15 residues. CDR1 and CDR2 (germline): KGHSH, LQKENI. The CDR3 nucleotides read TGTGCCAGCTCAGGGAACAGGGCCCTTGGTCAGCCCCAGCATTTT. The encoded protein is CASSGNRALGQPQHF.

This clonotype was recorded at least ten times. The chain has TRBV4-2 and TRBJ2-2; 10 bases agree with TRBD2. The CDR3 runs to 16 residues. Germline CDR1 and CDR2: LGHNA and YNFKEQ. V dropped 4 bases and J dropped 5; count of bases not matched to a gene: 7. This CDR3 reads CASSLGLAVSTGELFF. CDR3 coding DNA: TGTGCCAGCAGCCTCGGACTAGCGGTTTCTACCGGGGAGCTGTTTTTT.

The sample holds many counts of this clonotype. The chain combines TRBV7-2 with TRBJ2-3; D unclear. The ends were cut back, 5 bases at V and 4 bases at J, with 7 bases in the middle. CDR3 length: 12 residues. Germline lookup yields CDR1 SGHTA and CDR2 FQGNSA. DNA of the CDR3: TGTGCCAGCAGCCAGTATTCAGATACGCAGTATTTT. Protein product: CASSQYSDTQYF.

Within the sample, this clonotype is medium-sized. The rearrangement joins TRBV27 to TRBJ1-6; D unresolved. The germline gives CDR1 MNHEY, CDR2 SMNVEV (reference sequence). The CDR3 is 13 residues long. The V end lost 0 bases, the J end lost 10 bases, and 7 bases lay between the germline ends. CDR3 sequence reads: CASSLSGDSPLHF. DNA for the CDR3: TGTGCCAGCAGTTTATCCGGCGACTCACCCCTCCACTTT.

This clonotype is categorized as medium-sized. The chain uses TRBV27 and TRBJ2-2; D unresolved. From germline, CDR1 is MNHEY and CDR2 SMNVEV (reference sequence). V lost 3 bases and J 2 bases, leaving 7 bases between the germline ends. The CDR3 runs 14 residues. The CDR3 coding sequence is TGTGCCAGCAGTTTGACGTTAAACACCGGGGAGCTGTTTTTT. It specifies CASSLTLNTGELFF.

This clonotype was recorded at least ten times. This chain uses TRBV10-3 with TRBJ2-5; TRBD1 matches 7 bases. The V gene end was trimmed by 2 bases and the J gene end by 5 bases; junction bases not matched to a gene: 8. The germline CDR1 and CDR2 sequences are ENHRY and SYGVKD. The CDR3 has 15 amino acids. The chain's CDR3 is CAISEPPGGLETQYF. In nucleotides, the CDR3 is TGTGCCATCAGTGAGCCCCCAGGGGGTTTGGAGACCCAGTACTTC.

This clonotype is medium-sized in the sample. The chain links TRBV6-4 to TRBJ2-1, with D unresolved. CDR3 size: 16 residues. In germline, CDR1 is MRHNA, CDR2 SNTAGT. V shed 2 bases and J shed 5 bases, with 16 bases lying between them. The CDR3 loop is CASSDTLFGVDNEQFF. The CDR3, as DNA: TGTGCCAGCAGTGACACCCTTTTTGGAGTAGACAATGAGCAGTTCTTC.

The V and J genes are TRBV29-1 and TRBJ1-1, with TRBD1 as a possible D gene (5 bases). From germline, CDR1 is SQVTM and CDR2 ANQGSEA. V dropped 5 bases and J dropped 13 bases, with 23 bases sitting between them. This CDR3 spans 13 amino acids. CDR3 protein: CSVRQPEGLPGFF. The CDR3, as DNA: TGCAGCGTTCGGCAACCAGAGGGACTTCCGGGTTTCTTT.

This clonotype has ten or more counts. The chain employs TRBV28 and TRBJ1-2; the match to TRBD1 covers 8 bases. The CDR3 covers 14 residues. Germline CDR1 MDHEN, CDR2 SYDVKM. With 4 bases clipped from V and 8 bases from J, the junction kept 9 bases outside the gene matches. CDR3 DNA: TGTGCCAGCAGTTCCGCTTGGACAGGGCAGGGCTACACCTTC. Translated: CASSSAWTGQGYTF.